This TCR beta chain came from a study of blood T cell repertoires in COVID-19. In the study overall: PBMCs, B-cell-depleted T cells, or T cells were the source of the cDNA or gDNA that made up the material.

Those who participated ranged in age from roughly 18 to 100 years and resided in about two dozen US areas. CDR3 length: 13 residues. In germline, CDR1 is LGHDT, CDR2 YNNKEL (reference sequence). V lost 0 bases, J lost 8 bases, and 10 bases lay in between. The protocol was immunoSEQ multiplex PCR, while the TCRdb copy is restricted to in-frame clones and leaves out a portion. The sample includes approximately 440,000 clones, 90% seen only once; the top ten take 0.6%. Sequencing used PBMCs or T cells enriched from blood (not recorded which). V and J are TRBV3-1 (or the pseudogene TRBV3-2) and TRBJ1-2, with unresolved D. This TCR derives from a man aged 18 to 29 who had recovered from COVID-19. The CDR3 DNA is TGTGCCAGCAGCCAAGAGCAGGCCCGCGGCTACACCTTC. This encodes CASSQEQARGYTF.